The 8 T cell receptor beta chains given below trace back to one sample, sequenced in a study of long-term antiretroviral therapy in people with HIV. Researchers report immunoSEQ v3.0 was run at survey level. This table comes from immunoSEQ multiplex PCR, and its TCRdb copy is limited to in-frame clones, with some not included. The sample holds approximately 9,600 clones, less than 90% seen once. Material: unsorted PBMCs, obtained 0.3 years before starting antiretroviral therapy. The origin of the receptors is a man aged 25 to 45 with HIV.

The V and J genes are TRBV7-9 and TRBJ1-6, with D possibly TRBD1 on 5 matching bases. The germline V and J ends were trimmed by 5 bases and 5 bases, with 16 bases remaining between them. Germline lookup yields CDR1 SEHNR and CDR2 FQNEAQ (reference sequence). The CDR3 contains 16 residues. The CDR3 protein is CASSPQGGLDNSPLHF. CDR3 nucleotides: TGTGCCAGCAGCCCCCAGGGAGGTCTGGATAATTCACCCCTCCACTTT. The full variable domain, completed using reference TRBV7-9 and TRBJ1-6, is DTGVSQNPRHKITKRGQNVTFRCDPISEHNRLYWYRQTLGQGPEFLTYFQNEAQLEKSRLLSDRFSAERPKGSFSTLEIQRTEQGDSAMYLCASSPQGGLDNSPLHFGNGTRLTVT.

The V call is TRBV9, the J call TRBJ1-2, with D perhaps matching TRBD1 (6 bases). The CDR3 runs 15 residues. The V end was cut by 0 bases, the J end by 3 bases, with 12 bases between. Germline V gene data show CDR1 as SGDLS and CDR2 as YYNGEE. In DNA form, the CDR3 reads TGTGCCAGCAGCGTAGATGGGACATCTCACTATGGCTACACCTTC. Translated, it gives CASSVDGTSHYGYTF. The whole variable domain, filled in from reference TRBV9 and TRBJ1-2, reads DSGVTQTPKHLITATGQRVTLRCSPRSGDLSVYWYQQSLDQGLQFLIQYYNGEERAKGNILERFSAQQFPDLHSELNLSSLELGDSALYFCASSVDGTSHYGYTFGSGTRLTVV.

The rearrangement joins TRBV7-2 to TRBJ2-3; TRBD2 matches at 7 bases. J was trimmed by 3 bases and V by 0 bases; bases with no gene match: 6. The CDR3 totals 16 residues. The germline CDR1 and CDR2 sequences are SGHTA and FQGNSA. CDR3 loop: CASSLAMASGTDTQYF. The CDR3 region has the DNA TGTGCCAGCAGCTTAGCGATGGCTAGCGGTACAGATACGCAGTATTTT.

Here the CDR3 reads CATSRDSNYGYTF. CDR3 coding DNA: TGTGCCACCAGCAGGGACAGCAACTATGGCTACACCTTC. The rearrangement joins TRBV15 to TRBJ1-2; a possible D gene is TRBD1 (6 bases). This CDR3 is built from 13 residues. The germline gives CDR1 LNHNV, CDR2 YYDKDF (reference sequence). Trimming removed 3 bases from V and 2 bases from J, with 7 bases in between.

The chain carries TRBV4-3 and TRBJ2-5; D possibly matches TRBD1 or TRBD2 (5 bases each). V was pared by 0 bases and J by 8 bases, with 10 bases between. CDR1 is LGHNA, CDR2 YSLEER, per germline. The CDR3 runs to 13 residues. The CDR3 DNA sequence: TGCGCCAGCAGCCAAGATGGGGGATACACCCAGTACTTC. Translating it yields CASSQDGGYTQYF.

The J gene is TRBJ1-5, the V gene TRBV6-1; no clear D gene. Trimming removed 10 bases from V and 3 bases from J, with 13 bases in between. The germline CDR1 and CDR2 sequences are MNHNS and SASEGT. The CDR3 is 13 amino acids. DNA for the CDR3: TGTGCCACCTATCGGCTGTCCAATCAGCCCCAGCATTTT. It codes for CATYRLSNQPQHF.

The CDR3 DNA reads TGTGCCAGCAGTGAAGTAGGAATAGGAACTGAAGCTTTCTTT. This codes for CASSEVGIGTEAFF. The V call is TRBV25-1, the J call TRBJ1-1; unclear D gene. The germline gives CDR1 MGHDK, CDR2 SYGVNS. The CDR3 consists of 14 residues. Trimming pared 2 bases from V and 5 bases from J, leaving 12 bases between.

This chain connects TRBV6-5 to TRBJ1-5, with 7 bases that match TRBD1. The germline CDR1 and CDR2 sequences are MNHEY and SVGAGI. The CDR3 spans 14 residues. Losses at the gene ends were 5 bases for V and 4 bases for J; bases not matched to a gene: 5. The CDR3 DNA sequence: TGTGCCAGCAGTACAGGGGAGCGTAATCAGCCCCAGCATTTT. This encodes CASSTGERNQPQHF.